This passage covers 20 T cell receptor beta chains from one sample sequenced in a study of T cells after yellow fever vaccination. TCRdb fed the 5' RACE reads into MiXCR, producing one record per CDR3 protein. Of about 240,000 distinct CDR3 sequences listed, about 3.5% were seen once; the top ten hold around 20%. The sample here was PBMCs, taken 15 days after the yellow fever booster vaccination. The receptors here all came from a young man who received the YFV17D yellow fever vaccine.

This clonotype was picked up many times. The chain links TRBV11-2 to TRBJ1-5; D is uncertain. Germline CDR1 reads SGHAT; CDR2 reads FQNNGV. With 4 bases removed from V and 4 bases from J, the gap between germline ends came to 8 bases. The CDR3 extends over 13 amino acids. CDR3 bases: TGTGCCAGCAGCTGGTGGGCAAATCAGCCCCAGCATTTT. This encodes CASSWWANQPQHF.

There are many counts of this clonotype. V gene TRBV30 combines with J gene TRBJ2-1, with TRBD2 identical over 12 bases. V was clipped by 1 base and J by 6 bases; unmatched bases: 4. This CDR3 is 15 amino acids long. In germline, CDR1 is GTSNPN, CDR2 SVGIG (reference sequence). The CDR3 here is CAWSAGTSGFNEQFF. CDR3 DNA sequence: TGTGCCTGGAGTGCAGGGACTAGCGGGTTCAATGAGCAGTTCTTC.

This clonotype was observed at least ten times. Compared with germline, one end of the junction differs, possibly owing to a read error. The chain uses TRBV3-1 and TRBJ1-4; TRBD1 might be the D (5 bases). There are 15 residues in the CDR3. The germline V gene has CDR1 LGHDT and CDR2 YNNKEL (reference sequence). The CDR3 sequence is CASSDTGTTTEKLFF. The CDR3 bases are TGTGCCAGCAGTGATACCGGGACCACTACTGAAAAACTGTTTTTT.

This clonotype was seen repeatedly, ten times or more. The chain is built from TRBV18 and TRBJ2-3, with 10 positions matching TRBD2. Trimming took 2 bases from V and 6 from J; bases not matched to a gene: 2. CDR1 is KGHSH, CDR2 LQKENI, per germline. CDR3 length: 14 residues. The DNA of the CDR3 is TGTGCCAGCTCACCATCTAGCGGGGGTGATACGCAGTATTTT. Translated: CASSPSSGGDTQYF.

This clonotype was picked up many times. The chain is built from TRBV7-2 and TRBJ1-2; the D is unclear. CDR1 is SGHTA, CDR2 FQGNSA, per germline. The CDR3 totals 13 residues. Trimming took off 8 bases at V and 8 bases at J, with 18 bases between the two ends. The CDR3, as DNA: TGTGCCAGCCGGTATGGAGAGGAACGGGGCTACACCTTC. Its translation is CASRYGEERGYTF. The full variable domain, rest sourced from reference TRBV7-2 and TRBJ1-2, is GAGVSQSPSNKVTEKGKDVELRCDPISGHTALYWYRQSLGQGLEFLIYFQGNSAPDKSGLPSDRFSAERTGGSVSTLTIQRTQQEDSAVYLCASRYGEERGYTFGSGTRLTVV.

This clonotype has ten or more counts. V usage is TRBV7-2 and J usage is TRBJ1-2; D is ambiguous. The CDR3 runs 15 residues. Per the germline V gene, CDR1 is SGHTA and CDR2 is FQGNSA. Deletions cut 0 bases from V and 5 bases from J, with 13 bases between. The CDR3 region has the DNA TGTGCCAGCAGCTTAGCTCTCACTCTGGGATATGGCTACACCTTC. Translated: CASSLALTLGYGYTF. The full variable domain, completed using reference TRBV7-2 and TRBJ1-2, is GAGVSQSPSNKVTEKGKDVELRCDPISGHTALYWYRQSLGQGLEFLIYFQGNSAPDKSGLPSDRFSAERTGGSVSTLTIQRTQQEDSAVYLCASSLALTLGYGYTFGSGTRLTVV.

This clonotype came up many times. The V call is TRBV5-5, the J call TRBJ1-1; 9 positions agree with TRBD1. This CDR3 has 16 amino acids. The germline CDR1 and CDR2 sequences are SGHKS and YYEKEE (reference sequence). V dropped 3 bases and J dropped 0; count of bases not matched to a gene: 6. The CDR3 sequence is CASSSHRGLMNTEAFF. Written as DNA, the CDR3 is TGTGCCAGCAGCTCCCACAGGGGGCTGATGAACACTGAAGCTTTCTTT.

Ten or more counts support this clonotype. The chain uses TRBV7-9 and TRBJ2-2; no definite D call. This CDR3 comprises 15 residues. V shed 3 bases and J shed 0 bases, with 8 bases lying between them. Germline V gene data show CDR1 as SEHNR and CDR2 as FQNEAQ (reference sequence). The chain's CDR3 is CASSFGVSNTGELFF. In DNA, the CDR3 is TGTGCCAGCAGCTTTGGGGTCTCGAACACCGGGGAGCTGTTTTTT. Variable domain in full (rest from reference TRBV7-9 and TRBJ2-2): DTGVSQNPRHKITKRGQNVTFRCDPISEHNRLYWYRQTLGQGPEFLTYFQNEAQLEKSRLLSDRFSAERPKGSFSTLEIQRTEQGDSAMYLCASSFGVSNTGELFFGEGSRLTVL.

This clonotype was observed at least ten times. The chain joins TRBV5-1 to TRBJ1-2; 7 bases fit TRBD1. Per germline, CDR1 SGHRS and CDR2 YFSETQ. J was trimmed by 4 bases and V by 5 bases; bases with no gene match: 5. This CDR3 comprises 13 residues. As DNA, the CDR3 is TGCGCCAGCAGTCGACAGGGTACCTATGGCTACACCTTC. Translated: CASSRQGTYGYTF.

In this sample, this clonotype turned up many times. The genes are TRBV7-9 and TRBJ2-7; D is unresolved. CDR1 is SEHNR and CDR2 is FQNEAQ in the germline V gene (reference sequence). V was pared by 8 bases and J by 5 bases, with 16 bases between. The CDR3 is 13 residues long. As DNA, the CDR3 is TGTGCCAGCGGCCCAAGGGTACCCCACGAGCAGTACTTC. It codes for CASGPRVPHEQYF.

The table lists this clonotype with a few counts. The gene calls are TRBV5-1 and TRBJ1-1; possible D gene TRBD1, 6 bases. This CDR3 has 15 amino acids. With 2 bases removed from V and 7 bases from J, the gap between germline ends came to 18 bases. Germline V CDR1 and CDR2: SGHRS, YFSETQ. The CDR3 region has the DNA TGCGCCAGCAGCTTAAACAACTACAGAGGGGGTGAAGCTTTCTTT. The encoded protein is CASSLNNYRGGEAFF.

Ten or more counts support this clonotype. The rearrangement joins TRBV7-9 to TRBJ1-6, with unresolved D. Germline CDR1 SEHNR, CDR2 FQNEAQ (reference sequence). The CDR3 covers 14 residues. V was trimmed by 1 base and J by 14 bases, leaving 15 bases between them. For the CDR3, the DNA is TGTGCCAGCAGCTTAGGTTCAGGCGGATGGGCCCTCCACTTT. As protein: CASSLGSGGWALHF. The full variable domain, in which reference TRBV7-9 and TRBJ1-6 provide the parts outside the CDR3, is DTGVSQNPRHKITKRGQNVTFRCDPISEHNRLYWYRQTLGQGPEFLTYFQNEAQLEKSRLLSDRFSAERPKGSFSTLEIQRTEQGDSAMYLCASSLGSGGWALHFGNGTRLTVT.

This clonotype was counted at least ten times. The chain joins TRBV7-2 to TRBJ1-1, with a possible D match to TRBD1 (5 bases). From germline, CDR1 is SGHTA and CDR2 FQGNSA. Trimming took 5 bases from V and 9 from J, leaving 16 bases between them. The CDR3 spans 13 residues. The CDR3 DNA is TGTGCCAGCAGCCCGCGGGGCTTGGGGAAAGCTTTCTTT. It is translated as CASSPRGLGKAFF.

In this sample, this clonotype turned up many times. This rearrangement joins TRBV5-1 to TRBJ2-3; D is possibly TRBD1 or TRBD2 (7 bases each). The CDR3 sequence is 16 residues long. The V end lost 0 bases, the J end lost 5 bases, and 16 bases lay between the germline ends. CDR1 SGHRS and CDR2 YFSETQ come from the germline V gene. The CDR3 is CASSLGQGGAGDTQYF. Written as DNA, the CDR3 is TGCGCCAGCAGCTTGGGGCAGGGGGGGGCCGGAGATACGCAGTATTTT.

This clonotype occurred a few times. V and J are TRBV5-1 and TRBJ2-3; TRBD2 matches at 8 bases. This CDR3 contains 16 residues. Trimming removed 0 bases from V and 1 base from J; junction bases left unmatched: 4. Germline V gene lookup returns CDR1 SGHRS and CDR2 YFSETQ. The DNA of the CDR3 is TGCGCCAGCAGCTTGGCCGGGAGGGCCCGCACAGATACGCAGTATTTT. This encodes CASSLAGRARTDTQYF.

The table lists this clonotype with many counts. The V call is TRBV5-6, the J call TRBJ2-7; possibly TRBD1 for D (6 bases). The CDR3 sequence is 12 residues long. The V gene's germline CDR1 is SGHDT and CDR2 YYEEEE. Trimming removed 4 bases from V and 4 bases from J, with 9 bases in between. The CDR3 is CASSAGEYEQYV. CDR3 in DNA: TGTGCCAGCAGCGCAGGGGAGTACGAGCAGTACGTC.

Ten or more counts support this clonotype. The chain couples TRBV7-2 to TRBJ2-5; 8 bases fit TRBD2. V shed 4 bases, J shed 5 bases, and the junction held 3 bases outside the gene matches. CDR3 length equals 13 residues. Germline CDR1 SGHTA, CDR2 FQGNSA. The CDR3 reads CASSSGGMETQYF. CDR3 DNA sequence: TGTGCCAGCAGCTCGGGGGGGATGGAGACCCAGTACTTC.

This clonotype has at least ten counts. The chain joins TRBV12-3 or TRBV12-4 to TRBJ2-1, with TRBD2 matching 11 bases. The CDR3 is 15 amino acids. V shed 7 bases, J shed 7 bases, and the junction held 9 bases outside the gene matches. The CDR3 spells CASTRSGGAFNEQFF. Here the CDR3 DNA reads TGTGCCAGCACCCGTAGCGGGGGGGCCTTTAATGAGCAGTTCTTC.

At least ten counts were recorded for this clonotype. This sequence joins TRBV5-1 and TRBJ2-7; 7 bases are a match to TRBD1. This CDR3 is built from 14 residues. The V gene end was trimmed by 2 bases and the J gene end by 5 bases; junction bases not matched to a gene: 7. Germline assignment: CDR1 SGHRS and CDR2 YFSETQ. The CDR3: CASSLAGGFDEQYF. CDR3 bases: TGCGCCAGCAGCTTAGCAGGGGGTTTCGACGAGCAGTACTTC.

Many counts were recorded for this clonotype. This chain links TRBV5-1 with TRBJ2-5; no clear D gene. The CDR3 has 15 residues. The ends were cut back, 2 bases at V and 4 bases at J, with 15 bases in the middle. CDR1 is SGHRS, CDR2 YFSETQ, per germline. This CDR3 reads CASSLVGWSGETQYF. The CDR3 DNA follows: TGCGCCAGCAGCTTAGTCGGCTGGTCCGGAGAGACCCAGTACTTC.